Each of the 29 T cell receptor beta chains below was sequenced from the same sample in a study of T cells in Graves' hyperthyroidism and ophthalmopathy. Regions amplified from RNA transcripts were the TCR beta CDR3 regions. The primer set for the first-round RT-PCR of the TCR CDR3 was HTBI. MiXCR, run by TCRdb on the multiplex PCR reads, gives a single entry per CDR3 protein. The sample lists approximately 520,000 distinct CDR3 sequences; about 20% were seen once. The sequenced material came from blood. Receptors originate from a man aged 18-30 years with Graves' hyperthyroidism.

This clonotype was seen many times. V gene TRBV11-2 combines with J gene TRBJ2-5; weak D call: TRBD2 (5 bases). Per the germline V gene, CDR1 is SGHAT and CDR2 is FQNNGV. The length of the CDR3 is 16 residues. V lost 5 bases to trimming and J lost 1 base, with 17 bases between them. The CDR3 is CASSPGGSWGQETQYF. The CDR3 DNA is TGTGCCAGCAGCCCCGGAGGATCGTGGGGCCAAGAGACCCAGTACTTC.

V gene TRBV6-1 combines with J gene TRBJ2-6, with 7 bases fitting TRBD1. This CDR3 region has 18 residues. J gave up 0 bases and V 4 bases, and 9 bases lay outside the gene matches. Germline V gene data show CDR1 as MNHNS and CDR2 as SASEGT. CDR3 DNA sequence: TGTGCCAGCAGTGGCCCGGGACAGTCCATCTCTGGGGCCAACGTCCTGACTTTC. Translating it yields CASSGPGQSISGANVLTF.

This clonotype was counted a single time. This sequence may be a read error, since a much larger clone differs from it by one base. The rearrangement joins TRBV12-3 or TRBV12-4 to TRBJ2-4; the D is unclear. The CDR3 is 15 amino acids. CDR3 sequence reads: CASSRPGLAKNIKYF. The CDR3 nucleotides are TGTGCCAGCAGTCGTCCTGGCTTAGCCAAAAACATTAAGTACTTC.

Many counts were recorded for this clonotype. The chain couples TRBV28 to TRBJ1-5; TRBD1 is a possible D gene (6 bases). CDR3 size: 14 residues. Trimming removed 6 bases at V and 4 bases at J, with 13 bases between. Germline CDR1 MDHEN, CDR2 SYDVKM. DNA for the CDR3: TGTGCCAGCAGGCCTACAGGGCGAAATCAGCCCCAGCATTTT. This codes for CASRPTGRNQPQHF.

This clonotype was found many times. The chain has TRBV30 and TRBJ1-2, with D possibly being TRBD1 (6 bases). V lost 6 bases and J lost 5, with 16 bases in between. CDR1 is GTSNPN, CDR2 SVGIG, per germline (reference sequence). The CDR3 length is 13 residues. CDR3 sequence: CACWKGTPYGYTF. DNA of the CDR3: TGTGCCTGCTGGAAAGGGACACCATATGGCTACACCTTC. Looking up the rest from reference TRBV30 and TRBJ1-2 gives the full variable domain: SQTIHQWPATLVQPVGSPLSLECTVEGTSNPNLYWYRQAAGRGLQLLFYSVGIGQISSEVPQNLSASRPQDRQFILSSKKLLLSDSGFYLCACWKGTPYGYTFGSGTRLTVV.

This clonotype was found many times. CDR3 coding DNA: TGCAGTGCTAGAGGGCCGCAAGAGACCCAGTACTTC. Translated: CSARGPQETQYF. The V gene is TRBV20-1, the J gene TRBJ2-5; D ambiguous. CDR1 and CDR2 from the germline V gene are DFQATT and SNEGSKA (reference sequence). V was shortened by 1 base and J by 2 bases, with 5 bases between the two germline ends. The length of the CDR3 is 12 residues.

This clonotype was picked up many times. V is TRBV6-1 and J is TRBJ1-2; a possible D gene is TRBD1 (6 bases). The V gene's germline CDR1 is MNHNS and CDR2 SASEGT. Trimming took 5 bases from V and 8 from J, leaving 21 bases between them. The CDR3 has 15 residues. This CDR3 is CASSSLYGGAGGYTF. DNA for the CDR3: TGTGCCAGCAGTAGTCTTTATGGGGGCGCAGGGGGCTACACCTTC.

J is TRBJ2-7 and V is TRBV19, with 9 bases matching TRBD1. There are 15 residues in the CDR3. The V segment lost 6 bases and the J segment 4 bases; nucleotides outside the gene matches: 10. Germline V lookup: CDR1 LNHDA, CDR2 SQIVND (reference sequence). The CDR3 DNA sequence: TGTGCCAGTAGCGCCGGGACAGGGCTCGGTTACGAGCAGTACTTC. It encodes CASSAGTGLGYEQYF.

CDR3 sequence reads: CATSRVQGAQGPQHF. The CDR3 DNA follows: TGTGCCACCAGCAGAGTACAGGGGGCGCAGGGGCCCCAGCATTTT. The V call is TRBV15, the J call TRBJ1-5, with TRBD1 matching over 9 bases. V dropped 1 base and J dropped 9; count of bases not matched to a gene: 7. The CDR3 has 15 residues. Germline assignment: CDR1 LNHNV and CDR2 YYDKDF (reference sequence).

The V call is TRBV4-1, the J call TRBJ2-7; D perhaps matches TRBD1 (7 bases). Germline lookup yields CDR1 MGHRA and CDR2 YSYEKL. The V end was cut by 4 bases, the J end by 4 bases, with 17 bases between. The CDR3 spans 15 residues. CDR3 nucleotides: TGCGCCAGCAGCCGAGGGGGGTCAGGGGGGTACGAGCAGTACTTC. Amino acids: CASSRGGSGGYEQYF.

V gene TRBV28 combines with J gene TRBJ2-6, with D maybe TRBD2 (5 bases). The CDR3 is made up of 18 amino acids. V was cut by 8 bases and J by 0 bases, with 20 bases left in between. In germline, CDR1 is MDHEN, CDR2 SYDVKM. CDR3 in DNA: TGTGCCAGCCGATTTACTGCGGGCAGGATCTCTGGGGCCAACGTCCTGACTTTC. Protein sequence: CASRFTAGRISGANVLTF.

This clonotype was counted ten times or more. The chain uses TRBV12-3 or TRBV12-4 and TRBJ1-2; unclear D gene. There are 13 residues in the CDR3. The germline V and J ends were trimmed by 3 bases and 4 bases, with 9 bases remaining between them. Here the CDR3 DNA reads TGTGCCAGCAGTTTTTTAGGATTCTATGGCTACACCTTC. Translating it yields CASSFLGFYGYTF.

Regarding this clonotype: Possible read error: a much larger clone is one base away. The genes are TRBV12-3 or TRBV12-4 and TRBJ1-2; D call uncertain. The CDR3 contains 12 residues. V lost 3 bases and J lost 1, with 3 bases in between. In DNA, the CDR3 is TGTGCCAGCAGTTTCCATAACTATGGCTACACCTTC. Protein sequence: CASSFHNYGYTF.

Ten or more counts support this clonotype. CDR3 DNA: TGTGCCAGCAGTGAAGCACCAGGGCGGAACACTGAAGCTTTCTTT. Amino acids: CASSEAPGRNTEAFF. The genes are TRBV2 and TRBJ1-1; the D gene is possibly TRBD1 (5 bases). CDR1 and CDR2 from the germline V gene are SNHLY and FYNNEI. There are 15 residues in the CDR3. V lost 0 bases and J lost 1, with 9 bases in between.

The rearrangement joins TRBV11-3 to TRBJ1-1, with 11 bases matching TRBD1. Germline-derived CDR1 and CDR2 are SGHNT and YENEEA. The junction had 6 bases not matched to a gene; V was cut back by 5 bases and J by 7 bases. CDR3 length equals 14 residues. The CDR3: CASSLRTGGDEAFF. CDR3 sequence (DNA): TGTGCCAGCAGCCTCCGGACAGGGGGCGATGAAGCTTTCTTT. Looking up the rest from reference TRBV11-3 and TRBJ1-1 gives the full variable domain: EAGVVQSPRYKIIEKKQPVAFWCNPISGHNTLYWYLQNLGQGPELLIRYENEEAVDDSQLPKDRFSAERLKGVDSTLKIQPAELGDSAVYLCASSLRTGGDEAFFGQGTRLTVV.

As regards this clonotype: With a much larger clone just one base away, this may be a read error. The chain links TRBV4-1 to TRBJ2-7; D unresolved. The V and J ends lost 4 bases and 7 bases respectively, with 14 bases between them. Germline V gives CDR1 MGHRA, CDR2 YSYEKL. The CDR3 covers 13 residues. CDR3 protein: CASSLDRLGEQYF. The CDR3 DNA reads TGCGCCAGCAGCCTAGACCGACTGGGGGAGCAGTACTTC.

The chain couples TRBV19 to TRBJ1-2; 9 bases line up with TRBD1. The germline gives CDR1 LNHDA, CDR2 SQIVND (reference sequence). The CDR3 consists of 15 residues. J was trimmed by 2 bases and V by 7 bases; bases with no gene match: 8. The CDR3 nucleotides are TGTGCCAGTACATGGGGGACAGGGTTCAACTATGGCTACACCTTC. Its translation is CASTWGTGFNYGYTF.

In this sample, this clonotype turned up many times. The CDR3 bases are TGTGCCAGCAGTCCCCAAGGACAGGGGACGATGGACGAGCAGTACTTC. It codes for CASSPQGQGTMDEQYF. The chain has TRBV6-1 and TRBJ2-7; 9 nucleotides agree with TRBD1. The V and J ends lost 5 bases and 5 bases, in that order; junction bases with no gene match: 13. Germline V gene data show CDR1 as MNHNS and CDR2 as SASEGT. CDR3 size: 16 residues.

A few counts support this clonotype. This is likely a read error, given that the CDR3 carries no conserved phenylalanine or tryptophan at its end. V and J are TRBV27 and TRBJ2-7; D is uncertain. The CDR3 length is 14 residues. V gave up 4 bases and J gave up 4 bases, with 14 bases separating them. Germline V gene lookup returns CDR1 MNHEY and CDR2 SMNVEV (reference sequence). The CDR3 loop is CASSSLGVGYEQYL. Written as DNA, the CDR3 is TGTGCCAGCAGTTCCCTTGGGGTTGGATACGAGCAGTACCTC.

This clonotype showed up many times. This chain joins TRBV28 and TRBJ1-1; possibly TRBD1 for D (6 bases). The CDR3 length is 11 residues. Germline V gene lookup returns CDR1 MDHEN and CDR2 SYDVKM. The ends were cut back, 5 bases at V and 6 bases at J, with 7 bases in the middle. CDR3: CASSRTAEAFF. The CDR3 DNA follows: TGTGCCAGCAGTCGGACAGCTGAAGCTTTCTTT.

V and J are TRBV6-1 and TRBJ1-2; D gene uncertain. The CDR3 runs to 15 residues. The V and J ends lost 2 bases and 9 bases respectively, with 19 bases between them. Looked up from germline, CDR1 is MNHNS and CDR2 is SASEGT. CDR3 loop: CASSELRGTGGSYTF. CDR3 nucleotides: TGTGCCAGCAGTGAATTGAGAGGCACTGGCGGGAGCTACACCTTC.

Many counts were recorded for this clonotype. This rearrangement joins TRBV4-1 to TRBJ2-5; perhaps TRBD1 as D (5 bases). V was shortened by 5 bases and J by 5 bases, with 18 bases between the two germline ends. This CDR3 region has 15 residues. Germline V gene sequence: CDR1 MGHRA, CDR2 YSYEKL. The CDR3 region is CASSFRQLPKETQYF. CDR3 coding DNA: TGCGCCAGCAGCTTCCGACAGCTTCCCAAGGAGACCCAGTACTTC.

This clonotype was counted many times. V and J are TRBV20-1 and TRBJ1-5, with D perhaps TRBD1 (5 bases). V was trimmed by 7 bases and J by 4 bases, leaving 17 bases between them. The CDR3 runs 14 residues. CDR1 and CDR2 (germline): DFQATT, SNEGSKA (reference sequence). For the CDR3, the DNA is TGCAGTGTTGTAGACGACGGGGGAAATCAGCCCCAGCATTTT. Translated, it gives CSVVDDGGNQPQHF.

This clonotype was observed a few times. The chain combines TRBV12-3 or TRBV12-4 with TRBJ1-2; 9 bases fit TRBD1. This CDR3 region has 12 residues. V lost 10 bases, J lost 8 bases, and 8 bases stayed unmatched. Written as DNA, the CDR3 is TGTGCCACCAGGACAGGGGTTTTGGGCTACACCTTC. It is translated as CATRTGVLGYTF.

The CDR3 region is CASSLMPGHNTEAFF. CDR3 DNA sequence: TGCGCCAGCAGCTTGATGCCGGGCCATAACACTGAAGCTTTCTTT. The genes are TRBV5-1 and TRBJ1-1, with no clear D. Trimming removed 1 base at V and 2 bases at J, with 12 bases between. This CDR3 has 15 residues. The germline V gene has CDR1 SGHRS and CDR2 YFSETQ. Combining the CDR3 with reference TRBV5-1 and TRBJ1-1 gives the whole variable domain KAGVTQTPRYLIKTRGQQVTLSCSPISGHRSVSWYQQTPGQGLQFLFEYFSETQRNKGNFPGRFSGRQFSNSRSEMNVSTLELGDSALYLCASSLMPGHNTEAFFGQGTRLTVV.

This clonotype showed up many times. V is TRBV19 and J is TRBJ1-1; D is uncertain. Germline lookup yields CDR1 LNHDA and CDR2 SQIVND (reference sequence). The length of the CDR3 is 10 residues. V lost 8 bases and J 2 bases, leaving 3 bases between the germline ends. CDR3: CASANTEAFF. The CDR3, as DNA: TGTGCCAGTGCAAACACTGAAGCTTTCTTT.

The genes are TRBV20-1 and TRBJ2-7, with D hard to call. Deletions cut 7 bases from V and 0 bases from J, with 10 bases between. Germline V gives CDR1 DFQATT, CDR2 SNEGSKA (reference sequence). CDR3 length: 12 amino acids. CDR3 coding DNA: TGCAGTGTCAGGTCACCCTCCTACGAGCAGTACTTC. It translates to CSVRSPSYEQYF.

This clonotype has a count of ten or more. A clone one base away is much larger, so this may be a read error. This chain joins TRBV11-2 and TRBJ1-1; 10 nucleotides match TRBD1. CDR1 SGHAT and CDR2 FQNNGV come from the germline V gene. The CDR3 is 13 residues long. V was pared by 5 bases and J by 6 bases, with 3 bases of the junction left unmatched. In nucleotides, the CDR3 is TGTGCCAGCAGCCCCGGACAGGGGGCTGAAGCTTTCTTT. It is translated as CASSPGQGAEAFF.

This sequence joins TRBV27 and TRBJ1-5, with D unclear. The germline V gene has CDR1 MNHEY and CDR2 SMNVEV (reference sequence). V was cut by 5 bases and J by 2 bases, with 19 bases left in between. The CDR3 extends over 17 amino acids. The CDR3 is CASSPTSPVGGNQPQHF. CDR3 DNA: TGTGCCAGCAGTCCTACCTCCCCGGTTGGGGGCAATCAGCCCCAGCATTTT.